The source of this T cell receptor (beta chain) is a study of OX40 agonist ivuxolimab in advanced cancers. On the study more broadly: Each patient was given ivuxolimab into a vein every 2 weeks, at 0.01 to 10 mg/kg. Study results and caveats: Researchers report that CD8+ T cells had, on average, more expanded clones than CD4+.

On this clone itself: What it binds is unknown.

Measured with immunoSEQ multiplex PCR; TCRdb has only the in-frame clones, and not every one. The repertoire holds approximately 79,000 clones, with approximately 95% as singletons. V was pared by 7 bases and J by 3 bases, with 13 bases between. The CDR3 consists of 13 residues. CDR1 is SGHNT and CDR2 is YYREEE in the germline V gene (reference sequence). The sequence came from an adult with an advanced solid tumor such as melanoma, head and neck, liver or kidney cancer. The chain couples TRBV5-4 to TRBJ2-5; D ambiguous. The sample in question was CD4+ or CD8+ T cells sorted from blood, obtained in a trial of the OX40 agonist ivuxolimab. The CDR3 sequence: CASGNSLEETQYF. CDR3 in DNA: TGTGCCAGCGGAAACTCCCTGGAAGAGACCCAGTACTTC.